These T cell receptor beta chains were read from a single sample in a study of T cells in Graves' hyperthyroidism and ophthalmopathy. TCRdb re-called the multiplex PCR reads through MiXCR, storing one row per CDR3 protein. The sample shows hundreds of thousands of distinct CDR3 sequences, about a sixth of them seen only once. Sequenced input: blood. These receptors all come from a man aged 40-50 years with Graves' hyperthyroidism. Both conserved end residues are part of each CDR3. Fields, in order: V gene, J gene, D gene, clone size, CDR3 DNA, CDR3 protein. The D gene is left open where the match is weak. Clone sizes are given selectively: once, few, many, or a class where the clone is expanded.

V gene: TRBV4-3; J gene: TRBJ2-5; D gene: .; clone size: few; CDR3 DNA: TGCGCCAGCAGCCAAGACCCTTGGACTTTGGAGACCCAGTACTTC; CDR3 protein: CASSQDPWTLETQYF
V gene: TRBV2; J gene: TRBJ2-3; D gene: .; clone size: many; CDR3 DNA: TGTGCCAGCGCGAGGGTGATAGCCTCCACAGATACGCAGTATTTT; CDR3 protein: CASARVIASTDTQYF
V gene: TRBV19; J gene: TRBJ1-5; D gene: .; clone size: .; CDR3 DNA: TGTGCCAGTAGTTTACGCCGGGACCCCTCAAGCACTCAGCCCCAGCATTTT; CDR3 protein: CASSLRRDPSSTQPQHF
V gene: TRBV7-9; J gene: TRBJ2-7; D gene: .; clone size: many; CDR3 DNA: TGTGCCAGCAGCAGGGGAGGTAGCCGTTTCAGTTACGAGCAGTACTTC; CDR3 protein: CASSRGGSRFSYEQYF
V gene: TRBV29-1; J gene: TRBJ2-3; D gene: .; clone size: many; CDR3 DNA: TGCAGCGTTGAGTTACCCTCCGATACGCAGTATTTT; CDR3 protein: CSVELPSDTQYF
V gene: TRBV12-3/TRBV12-4; J gene: TRBJ2-3; D gene: .; clone size: .; CDR3 DNA: TGTGCCAGCAGTTTACGGCGGAGCACAGATACGCAGTATTTT; CDR3 protein: CASSLRRSTDTQYF
V gene: TRBV9; J gene: TRBJ1-4; D gene: .; clone size: .; CDR3 DNA: TGTGCCAGCAGCGTTTACAGGGATGCAACTAATGAAAAACTGTTTTTT; CDR3 protein: CASSVYRDATNEKLFF
V gene: TRBV2; J gene: TRBJ2-3; D gene: TRBD2; clone size: .; CDR3 DNA: TGTGCCAGCAGTGAATGGCAAGCGGGGGGGCAAGATACGCAGTATTTT; CDR3 protein: CASSEWQAGGQDTQYF
V gene: TRBV28; J gene: TRBJ1-4; D gene: .; clone size: many; CDR3 DNA: TGTGCCAGCAGTTCCCCCGAGAGGGGCGGGACTCTGGGAAAACTGTTTTTT; CDR3 protein: CASSSPERGGTLGKLFF
V gene: TRBV2; J gene: TRBJ2-1; D gene: TRBD2; clone size: .; CDR3 DNA: TGTGCCAGCAGGAACGGGAGGGCCGTAGTTGATGAGCAGTTCTTC; CDR3 protein: CASRNGRAVVDEQFF